Listed here are 2 T cell receptor beta chains from one sample, sequenced in a study of T cell repertoires in cytomegalovirus infection. One entry per CDR3 protein, called by TCRdb with MiXCR from the reads. The sample includes approximately 180,000 distinct CDR3 sequences, about 18% of them seen just once. Sequencing was carried out using CD8+ T cells from PBMCs. Every receptor here comes from a human donor in good health (CMV status not recorded). Some clones in this sample may be carry-over from other donors' samples.

This clonotype turned up a few times. The rearrangement links TRBV11-3 to TRBJ2-1; 7 bases map to TRBD1. From germline, CDR1 is SGHNT and CDR2 YENEEA. The CDR3 is made up of 15 amino acids. V shed 4 bases, J shed 7 bases, and the junction held 10 bases outside the gene matches. The CDR3 coding sequence is TGTGCCAGCAGCTCAGGGGCAGGGGGTCTGAATGAGCAGTTCTTC. This sequence encodes CASSSGAGGLNEQFF.

This chain uses TRBV28 with TRBJ1-1, with TRBD1 matching 9 bases. The V gene end was trimmed by 3 bases and the J gene end by 5 bases; junction bases not matched to a gene: 7. The CDR3 spans 15 residues. Germline CDR1 and CDR2: MDHEN and SYDVKM. CDR3 nucleotides: TGTGCCAGCAGTTTCCCACGGACAGGGGTTACTGAAGCTTTCTTT. Translating it yields CASSFPRTGVTEAFF.